The clone carrying this TCR beta chain appeared a few times. The CDR3 length is 16 residues. Germline V lookup: CDR1 SGHTS, CDR2 YDEGEE. V lost 3 bases and J lost 0; bases outside the gene matches: 8. The record originates from a study of blood T cell repertoires in COVID-19. About the research overall: Samples of COVID-19 (acute and convalescent) were obtained from the United States, Italy and Spain.

In the source study's methods: Reference gene primer amplification gave nucleated cell count estimates. Sequenced by immunoSEQ multiplex PCR; TCRdb stores in-frame clones only, minus some. V and J calls and clone size are those listed in that table; D and trimming were worked out from the DNA. The sample includes 150,000 or so clones, 60% to 85% seen only once; the top ten take over 4%. This clonotype was sampled from a woman aged 80 or over with active or convalescent COVID-19. Specimen: peripheral blood. J is TRBJ2-7 and V is TRBV5-8; 8 positions agree with TRBD2. The CDR3: CASSSYSGDNSYEQYF. The CDR3 region has the DNA TGTGCCAGCAGCTCCTATAGCGGGGACAACTCCTACGAGCAGTACTTC.